This T cell receptor beta chain was obtained from a study of T cell repertoires in cytomegalovirus infection. Study-level information: Recently identified HLA-C-restricted and well-studied HLA-B-restricted CMV epitopes were used. Both CMV infection and a matching HLA type were indicated by public TCR beta signatures.

The CDR3 has 15 residues. V lost 5 bases and J lost 0, with 13 bases in between. Germline CDR1 reads SNHLY; CDR2 reads FYNNEI. The study's findings and limits: In two of eight donors, the top clonotype was HLA-C-restricted CMV-specific. Cumulative public TCR beta family frequency identified carriers of CMV plus the relevant HLA.

TCRdb itself ran the reads through MiXCR, one entry per CDR3 protein. This sample has tens of thousands of distinct CDR3 sequences, with around 20% found just once. Comments on this clonotype: Antigen unknown.

The chain couples TRBV2 to TRBJ1-1; D is unresolved. The receptor was isolated from a human donor in good health (CMV status not recorded). Some clones in this sample may be carry-over from other donors' samples. Sequencing was performed on CD8+ T cells from cultured PBMCs, taken from culture after CMV antigen stimulation. The CDR3 DNA reads TGTGCCAGCAGTCCTGGACGGACCATGAACACTGAAGCTTTCTTT. Its protein is CASSPGRTMNTEAFF.